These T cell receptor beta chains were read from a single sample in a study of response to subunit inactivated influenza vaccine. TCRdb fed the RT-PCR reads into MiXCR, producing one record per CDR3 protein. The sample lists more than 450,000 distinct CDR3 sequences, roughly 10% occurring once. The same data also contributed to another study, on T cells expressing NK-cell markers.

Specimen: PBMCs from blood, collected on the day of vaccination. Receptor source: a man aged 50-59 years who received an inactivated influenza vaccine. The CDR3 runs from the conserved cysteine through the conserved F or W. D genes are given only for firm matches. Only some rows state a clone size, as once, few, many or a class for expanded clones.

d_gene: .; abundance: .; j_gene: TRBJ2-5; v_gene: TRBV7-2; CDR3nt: TGTGCCAGCAGCTTAGGGCCACTCCAAGAGACCCAGTACTTC; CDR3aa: CASSLGPLQETQYF
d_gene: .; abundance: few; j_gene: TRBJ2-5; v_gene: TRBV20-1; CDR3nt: TGCAGTGCTAGAGCGGTCCTCCAAGAGACCCAGTACTTC; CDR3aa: CSARAVLQETQYF
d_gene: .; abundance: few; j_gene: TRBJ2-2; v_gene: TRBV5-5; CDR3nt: TGTGCCAGCAGCTTGATTGCGGGCTCCGGGGAGCTGTTTTTT; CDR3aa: CASSLIAGSGELFF
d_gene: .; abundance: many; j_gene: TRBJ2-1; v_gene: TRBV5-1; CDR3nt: TGCGCCAGCAGCTTGGCCGATCGTAGTTACAATGAGCAGTTCTTC; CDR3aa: CASSLADRSYNEQFF
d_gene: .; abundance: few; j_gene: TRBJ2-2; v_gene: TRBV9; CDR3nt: TGTGCCAGCAGCGTAGAGTCTAGCGTAAACACCGGGGAGCTGTTTTTT; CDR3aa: CASSVESSVNTGELFF
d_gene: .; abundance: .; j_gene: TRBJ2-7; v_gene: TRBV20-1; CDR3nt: TGCAGTGCTAGAGATATGGGATACGAGCAGTACTTC; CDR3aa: CSARDMGYEQYF
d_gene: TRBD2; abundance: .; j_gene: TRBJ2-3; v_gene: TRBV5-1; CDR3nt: TGCGCCAGCAGCGACAGCGGGGGGACCACAGATACGCAGTATTTT; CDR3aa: CASSDSGGTTDTQYF
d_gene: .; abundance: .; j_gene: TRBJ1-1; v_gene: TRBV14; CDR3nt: TGTGCCAGCAGCCAATTCAGTAACGCTGAAGCTTTCTTT; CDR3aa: CASSQFSNAEAFF
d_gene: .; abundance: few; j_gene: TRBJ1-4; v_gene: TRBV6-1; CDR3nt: TGTGCCAGCAGTGGCACAGTGCCTAATGAAAAACTGTTTTTT; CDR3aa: CASSGTVPNEKLFF
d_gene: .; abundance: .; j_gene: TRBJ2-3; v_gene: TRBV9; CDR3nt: TGTGCCAGCAGCGTATCTTATCCGGTAACAGATACGCAGTATTTT; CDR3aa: CASSVSYPVTDTQYF
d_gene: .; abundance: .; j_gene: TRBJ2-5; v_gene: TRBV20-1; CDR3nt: TGCAGTGCTAGTGAGGGGCAAGAGACCCAGTACTTC; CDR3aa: CSASEGQETQYF
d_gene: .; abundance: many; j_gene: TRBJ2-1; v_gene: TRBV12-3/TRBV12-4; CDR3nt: TGTGCCAGCACCCTTCGCGGGGCGCACAATGAGCAGTTCTTC; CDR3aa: CASTLRGAHNEQFF
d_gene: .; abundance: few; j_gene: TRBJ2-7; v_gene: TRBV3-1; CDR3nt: TGTGCCAGCAGCCAACGGACCTTCGGTGACGAGCAGTACTTC; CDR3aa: CASSQRTFGDEQYF
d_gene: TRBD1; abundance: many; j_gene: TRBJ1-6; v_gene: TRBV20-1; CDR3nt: TGCAGTGCTATACCGGGACAGAATTCACCCCTCCACTTT; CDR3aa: CSAIPGQNSPLHF
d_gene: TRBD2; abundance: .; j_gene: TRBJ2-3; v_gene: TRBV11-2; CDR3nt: TGTGCCAGCAGCTTAGGTTTAGCGGGGGGGCTCATCGGGCTAGATACGCAGTATTTT; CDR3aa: CASSLGLAGGLIGLDTQYF
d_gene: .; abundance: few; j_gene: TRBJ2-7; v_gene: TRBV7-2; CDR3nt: TGTGCCAGCAGCACCGGGACAACGGCTTTTTACGAGCAGTACTTC; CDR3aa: CASSTGTTAFYEQYF
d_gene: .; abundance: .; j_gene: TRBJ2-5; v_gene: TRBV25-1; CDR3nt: TGTGCCAGCAGCCTGCAGGGGGGCGCACAAGAGACCCAGTACTTC; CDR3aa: CASSLQGGAQETQYF
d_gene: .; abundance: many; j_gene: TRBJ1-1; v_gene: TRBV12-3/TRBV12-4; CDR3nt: TGTGCCAGCAGTTTTTTTCGACCTCGGGCCGACCTTGAAGCTTTCTTT; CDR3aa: CASSFFRPRADLEAFF
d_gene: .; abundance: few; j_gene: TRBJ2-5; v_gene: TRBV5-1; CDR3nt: TGCGCCAGCAGCCCTCCGGGGCCAGCTCAAGAGACCCAGTACTTC; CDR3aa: CASSPPGPAQETQYF
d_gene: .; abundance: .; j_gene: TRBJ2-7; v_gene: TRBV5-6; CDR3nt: TGTGCCAGCAGCTTCCTGGAGGCGCCTGGTAAGCAGTACTTC; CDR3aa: CASSFLEAPGKQYF
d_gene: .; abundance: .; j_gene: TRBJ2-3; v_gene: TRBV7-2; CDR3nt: TGTGCCAGCAGCTGGGGGACGCGCACAGATACGCAGTATTTT; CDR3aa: CASSWGTRTDTQYF
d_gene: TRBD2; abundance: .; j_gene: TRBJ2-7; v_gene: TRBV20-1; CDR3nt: TGCAGTGCTAGAGCGGGGGGTAGCGGGAGTGTCGAGCAGTACTTC; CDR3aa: CSARAGGSGSVEQYF
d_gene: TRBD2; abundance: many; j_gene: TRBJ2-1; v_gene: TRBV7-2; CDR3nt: TGTGCCAGCAGCAGGGGACTAGCGGGAAAGTTCTTC; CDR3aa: CASSRGLAGKFF
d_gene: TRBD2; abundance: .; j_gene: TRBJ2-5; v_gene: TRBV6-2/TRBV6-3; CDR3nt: TGTGCCAGCACCGGATTAGCGGGAGTAGAGACCCAGTACTTC; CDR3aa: CASTGLAGVETQYF
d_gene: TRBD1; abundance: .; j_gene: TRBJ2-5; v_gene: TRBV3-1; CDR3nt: TGTGCCAGCAGCCAAGTTGGGGACAGGGGGCCTTACTTC; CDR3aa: CASSQVGDRGPYF
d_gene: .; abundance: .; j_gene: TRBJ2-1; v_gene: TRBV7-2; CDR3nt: TGTGCCAGCAGCCCCAGCTCGACTAAAGGGAATGAGCAGTTCTTC; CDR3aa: CASSPSSTKGNEQFF
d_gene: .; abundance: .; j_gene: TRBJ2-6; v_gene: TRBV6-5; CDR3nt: TGTGCCAGCAGTTACTCAACAGGGTATGGGGCCAACGTCCTGACTTTC; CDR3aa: CASSYSTGYGANVLTF
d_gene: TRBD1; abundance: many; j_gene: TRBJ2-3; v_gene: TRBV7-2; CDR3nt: TGTGCCAGCAGCTTAGCTACCTCACAGGGGACCCGACGAGGAAATACGCAGTATTTT; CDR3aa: CASSLATSQGTRRGNTQYF
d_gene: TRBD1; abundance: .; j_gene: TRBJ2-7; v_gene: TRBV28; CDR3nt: TGTGCCAGCAGTTCGGGACAGGGTAGTGGCGAGCAGTACTTC; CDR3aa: CASSSGQGSGEQYF
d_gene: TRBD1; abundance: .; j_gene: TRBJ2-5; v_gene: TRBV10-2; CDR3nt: TGCGCCAGCAGTGAGAGGGACAGGGGATACCAAGAGACCCAGTACTTC; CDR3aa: CASSERDRGYQETQYF
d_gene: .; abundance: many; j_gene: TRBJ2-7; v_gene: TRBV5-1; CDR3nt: TGCGCCAGCAGCTTGGGAGTTAACGAGCAGTACTTC; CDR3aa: CASSLGVNEQYF
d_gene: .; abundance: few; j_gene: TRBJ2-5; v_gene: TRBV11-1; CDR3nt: TGTGCCAGCAGCATAGTGGGGGACCAAGAGACCCAGTACTTC; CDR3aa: CASSIVGDQETQYF